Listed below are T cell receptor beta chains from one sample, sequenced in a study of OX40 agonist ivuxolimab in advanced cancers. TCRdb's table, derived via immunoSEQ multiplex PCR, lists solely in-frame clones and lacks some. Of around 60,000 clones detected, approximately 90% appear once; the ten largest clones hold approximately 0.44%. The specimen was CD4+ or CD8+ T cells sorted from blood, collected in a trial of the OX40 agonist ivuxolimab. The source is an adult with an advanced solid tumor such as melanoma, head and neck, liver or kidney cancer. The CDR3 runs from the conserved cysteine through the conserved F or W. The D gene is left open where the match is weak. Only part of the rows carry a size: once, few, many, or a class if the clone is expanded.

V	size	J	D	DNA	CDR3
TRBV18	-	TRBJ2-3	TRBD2	TGTGCCAGCTCACCGACGACGGGAGGGTTCACAGATACGCAGTATTTT	CASSPTTGGFTDTQYF
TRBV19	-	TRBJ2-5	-	TGTGCCAGTAGTATGGGACGCCTCCAAGAGACCCAGTACTTC	CASSMGRLQETQYF
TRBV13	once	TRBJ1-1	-	TGTGCCAGCAGCGAGAGAGGGACAATAGCTGTCACTGAAGCTTTCTTT	CASSERGTIAVTEAFF
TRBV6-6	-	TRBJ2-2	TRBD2	TGTGCCAGCAGTCCCCCGGGACTAGCCGACACCGGGGAGCTGTTTTTT	CASSPPGLADTGELFF
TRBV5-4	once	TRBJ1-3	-	TGTGCCAGCAGCTGGAGCTCCGGGTCTGGAAACACCATATATTTT	CASSWSSGSGNTIYF
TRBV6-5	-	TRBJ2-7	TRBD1	TGTGCCAGCAGATCCGGGACAGGGGGTCTCGAGCAGTACTTC	CASRSGTGGLEQYF
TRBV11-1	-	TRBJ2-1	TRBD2	TGTGCCAGCAGCTTGACTAGCGGTTATCAGAGGGCCTACAATGAGCAGTTCTTC	CASSLTSGYQRAYNEQFF
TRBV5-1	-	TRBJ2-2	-	TGCGCCAGCAGCTTGACAGAGAGTCCCACCGGGGAGCTGTTTTTT	CASSLTESPTGELFF
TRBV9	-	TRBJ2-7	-	TGTGCCAGCAGCGTAGTAGAATGGGGCTACGAGCAGTACTTC	CASSVVEWGYEQYF
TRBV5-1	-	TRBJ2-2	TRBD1	TGCGCCAGCAGCTCGTGGGACAGGGTGATCGGGGAGCTGTTTTTT	CASSSWDRVIGELFF
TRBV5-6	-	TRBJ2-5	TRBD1	TGTGCCAGCAGCCGACGGGACAGGGGGCGGGAGACCCAGTACTTC	CASSRRDRGRETQYF
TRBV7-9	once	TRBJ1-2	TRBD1	TGTGCCAGCAGCGCCCGACAGGGGGCGTACCTTACCTTC	CASSARQGAYLTF
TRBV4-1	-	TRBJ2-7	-	TGCGCCAGCAGCCAAGATCTGGGCAGGGTCCGCGAGCAGTACTTC	CASSQDLGRVREQYF
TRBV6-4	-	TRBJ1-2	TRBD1	TGTGCCAGCAGTGTGGACAGGGGAACATATGGCTACACCTTC	CASSVDRGTYGYTF
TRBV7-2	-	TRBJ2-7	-	TGTGCCAGCAGCTTAGAAGTCGGCGAGCAGTACTTC	CASSLEVGEQYF
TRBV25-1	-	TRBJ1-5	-	TGTGCCAGCAGTGCGGGACGGACTAGCAATCAGCCCCAGCATTTT	CASSAGRTSNQPQHF
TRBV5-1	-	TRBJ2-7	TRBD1	TGCGCCAGCAGCCCGGACAGGGGAGCCTACGAGCAGTACTTC	CASSPDRGAYEQYF
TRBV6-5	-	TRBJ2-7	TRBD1	TGTGCCAGCAGTTACCGGGACAGTAGAAACGAGCAGTACTTC	CASSYRDSRNEQYF
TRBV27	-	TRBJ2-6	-	TGTGCCAGCAGCTCCAGGGGGGCTGGGGCCAACGTCCTGACTTTC	CASSSRGAGANVLTF
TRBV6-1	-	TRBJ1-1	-	TGTGCCGGGGGACGAATGAACACTGAAGCTTTCTTT	CAGGRMNTEAFF
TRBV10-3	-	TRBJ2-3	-	TGTGCCATCAGTGAGTCCGGGACTAGCACAGATACGCAGTATTTT	CAISESGTSTDTQYF
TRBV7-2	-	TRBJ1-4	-	TGTGCCAGCAGCCTATCAATGTACAGGGCCCCTAATGAAAAACTGTTTTTT	CASSLSMYRAPNEKLFF
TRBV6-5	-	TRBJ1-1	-	TGTGCCAGCAGCACACCGGGTCCTGAAGCTTTCTTT	CASSTPGPEAFF
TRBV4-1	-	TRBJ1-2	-	TGCGCCAGCAGCCAAGTAGGGGGAGGGGGGATCTATGGCTACACCTTC	CASSQVGGGGIYGYTF
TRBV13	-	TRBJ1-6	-	TGTGCCAGCAGCTCGGCCCGTGGGGGTGTGGATTCACCCCTCCACTTT	CASSSARGGVDSPLHF
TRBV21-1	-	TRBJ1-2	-	TGTGCCAGCAGCACCAGACAGGTCTTCTTGGATGGCTACACCTTC	CASSTRQVFLDGYTF
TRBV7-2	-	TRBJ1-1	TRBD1	TGTGCCAGCAGCCCTCGACAGGGGGCGCTGAACACTGAAGCTTTCTTT	CASSPRQGALNTEAFF
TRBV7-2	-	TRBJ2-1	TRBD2	TGTGCCAGCACGGGGGTGGCGGGAGGGTTAAATGAGCAGTTCTTC	CASTGVAGGLNEQFF
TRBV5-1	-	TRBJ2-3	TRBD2	TGCGCCAGCAGCTTGGGGCTAGCGGGAGGCCTGAGCACAGATACGCAGTATTTT	CASSLGLAGGLSTDTQYF
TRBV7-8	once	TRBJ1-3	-	TGTGCCAGCAGCGCGCGGACGGTCTCTGGAAACACCATATATTTT	CASSARTVSGNTIYF
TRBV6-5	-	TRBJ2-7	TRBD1	TGTGCCAGCAGTTACTCTAACAGGGGCGAGCAGTACTTC	CASSYSNRGEQYF
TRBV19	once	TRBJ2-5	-	TGTGCCAGTAGTATCCGACACTCGGAGGAGACCCAGTACTTC	CASSIRHSEETQYF
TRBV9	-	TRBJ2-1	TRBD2	TGTGCCAGCAGCCCGGCCCCTACCGGGACTAGTTTTGAGCAGTTCTTC	CASSPAPTGTSFEQFF
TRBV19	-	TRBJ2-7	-	TGTGCCAGTAGTATGGACTCTCCCCCCTCCTACGAGCAGTACTTC	CASSMDSPPSYEQYF
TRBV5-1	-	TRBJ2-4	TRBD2	TGCGCCAGCAGCTTAGTCCTAGCGGGAGACGCCAAAAACATTCAGTACTTC	CASSLVLAGDAKNIQYF
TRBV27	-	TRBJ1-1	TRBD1	TGTGCCAGCAGCCTGGGACAGGGGAACACTGAAGCTTTCTTT	CASSLGQGNTEAFF
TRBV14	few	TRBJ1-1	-	TGTGCCAGCAGACCAGGGGTGTTGAACACTGAAGCTTTCTTT	CASRPGVLNTEAFF
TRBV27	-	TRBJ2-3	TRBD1	TGTGCCAGCAGTTTCCAGATACAGGGGACAGATACGCAGTATTTT	CASSFQIQGTDTQYF
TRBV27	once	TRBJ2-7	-	TGTGCCAGCAGTTTACGGGAAAAGGACGAGCAGTACTTC	CASSLREKDEQYF
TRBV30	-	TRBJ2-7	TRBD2	TGTGCCTGGAGTAGGAGGGAGGGCCGAGAGCAGTACTTC	CAWSRREGREQYF
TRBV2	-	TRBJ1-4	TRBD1	TGTGCCAGCAATCCGCAGACAGGGTTTAATGAAAAACTGTTTTTT	CASNPQTGFNEKLFF